The T cell receptor beta chain under discussion was sequenced for a study of human CD4 T cells and Enterobacteriaceae. All CD4+ cells other than CD45RA+CCR7+CD95- naive cells were sorted as memory, over 95% pure. Ex vivo total memory CD4+ cells were sequenced at deep level. TCRdb's copy holds only in-frame clones and misses some; the assay was immunoSEQ multiplex PCR. The repertoire holds around 26,000 clones, with about four fifths as singletons. Note on this clone: The target antigen is unknown.

V lost 1 base to trimming and J lost 3 bases, with 10 bases between them. CDR1 is MNHEY and CDR2 is SMNVEV in the germline V gene (reference sequence). The CDR3 has 14 amino acids. The study's findings and limits: Ex vivo reactivity came only from nucleotide matches to CFSE-low cultures. Broadly cross-reactive clonotypes: about 55% of the 19 ranked in the top 5%.

Sequencing was performed on memory CD4+ T cells from blood. The receptor comes from a human donor in good health. This chain links TRBV27 with TRBJ2-7; D is unresolved. CDR3 loop: CASSLYGPDYEQYF. The CDR3 bases are TGTGCCAGCAGTTTATATGGACCCGACTACGAGCAGTACTTC.